A single sample is the source of the 23 T cell receptor beta chains below, sequenced in a study of T cells in Graves' hyperthyroidism and ophthalmopathy. Amplified regions were TCR beta CDR3 sequences from RNA transcripts. HTBI primers were employed in a first-round RT-PCR of the TCR CDR3. TCRdb analysed the multiplex PCR reads with MiXCR anew, one entry per CDR3 protein. The repertoire consists of 360,000 or so distinct CDR3 sequences, with 15% to 20% occurring once and the leading ten covering 15% to 17%. Material for sequencing was blood. The receptor set was obtained from a woman aged 40 to 49 with Graves' ophthalmopathy.

This clonotype was seen repeatedly, ten times or more. The chain uses TRBV20-1 and TRBJ1-2, with 10 bases that match TRBD1. This CDR3 is 14 amino acids long. CDR1 and CDR2 from the germline V gene are DFQATT and SNEGSKA (reference sequence). V was clipped by 5 bases and J by 2 bases; unmatched bases: 5. CDR3: CSALSDRGNYGYTF. CDR3 DNA: TGCAGTGCTCTATCGGACAGGGGGAACTATGGCTACACCTTC.

This clonotype appeared many times. This chain uses TRBV6-2 or TRBV6-3 with TRBJ1-1; D remains unclear. CDR3 length: 11 residues. V dropped 4 bases and J dropped 7 bases, with 7 bases sitting between them. Germline V gene data show CDR1 as MNHEY and CDR2 as SVGEGT. The CDR3 sequence is CASSSGVEAFF. DNA for the CDR3: TGTGCCAGCAGTTCTGGGGTTGAAGCTTTCTTT.

This clonotype has ten or more counts. This chain uses TRBV20-1 with TRBJ2-5; 7 bases line up with TRBD2. This CDR3 comprises 14 residues. Germline V gene sequence: CDR1 DFQATT, CDR2 SNEGSKA (reference sequence). The V and J ends lost 0 bases and 4 bases, in that order; junction bases with no gene match: 5. Here the CDR3 reads CSARDSRTRETQYF. Here the CDR3 DNA reads TGCAGTGCTAGAGATTCCCGGACTAGAGAGACCCAGTACTTC.

This clonotype was seen repeatedly, ten times or more. The chain carries TRBV6-5 and TRBJ1-2; D unresolved. Trimming stripped 0 bases from V and 4 bases from J, with 12 bases between. Per the germline V gene, CDR1 is MNHEY and CDR2 is SVGAGI. The CDR3 runs 15 residues. The CDR3 region is CASSYSFGRSYGYTF. The CDR3 bases are TGTGCCAGCAGTTACTCGTTTGGCAGGAGCTATGGCTACACCTTC.

This clonotype was detected many times. The J gene is TRBJ2-5, the V gene TRBV3-1; D uncertain. This CDR3 has 10 residues. V was clipped by 8 bases and J by 2 bases, with 3 bases between them. CDR1 and CDR2 (germline): LGHDT, YNNKEL (reference sequence). This CDR3 reads CASGQETQYF. In DNA, the CDR3 is TGTGCCAGCGGGCAAGAGACCCAGTACTTC.

This clonotype was counted many times. V and J are TRBV20-1 and TRBJ1-1, with TRBD1 identical over 10 bases. The CDR3 extends over 14 amino acids. Unmatched junction bases numbered 12, after V lost 4 bases and J lost 10 bases. Looked up from germline, CDR1 is DFQATT and CDR2 is SNEGSKA (reference sequence). CDR3 sequence (DNA): TGCAGTGCTATTTCCGGGACAGGGGCTGTAGGAGCTTTCTTT. Amino acids: CSAISGTGAVGAFF.

This clonotype came up many times. The gene calls are TRBV6-2 or TRBV6-3 and TRBJ2-5; 8 bases are a match to TRBD2. The junction had 15 bases not matched to a gene; V was cut back by 7 bases and J by 5 bases. Germline CDR1 is MNHEY and CDR2 is SVGEGT. This CDR3 comprises 16 residues. CDR3 loop: CASTPLWGLVGETQYF. The CDR3 DNA is TGTGCCAGCACCCCCCTCTGGGGACTAGTCGGGGAGACCCAGTACTTC.

This clonotype was recorded many times. The V and J genes are TRBV28 and TRBJ2-4; D may be TRBD2 (6 bases). The germline gives CDR1 MDHEN, CDR2 SYDVKM. V lost 3 bases and J 0 bases, leaving 18 bases between the germline ends. The CDR3 is 18 amino acids. DNA for the CDR3: TGTGCCAGCAGTTTCCAGGAGGGATGGGCTCTAGCCAAAAACATTCAGTACTTC. This translates into CASSFQEGWALAKNIQYF.

In its sample, this clonotype was seen many times. The rearrangement links TRBV19 to TRBJ2-5; the D gene is possibly TRBD2 (5 bases). Trimming stripped 5 bases from V and 4 bases from J, with 20 bases between. Germline V CDR1 and CDR2: LNHDA, SQIVND (reference sequence). The CDR3 is 16 amino acids. CDR3 loop: CASSAKTILTRETQYF. CDR3 sequence (DNA): TGTGCCAGTAGTGCCAAGACTATACTAACAAGAGAGACCCAGTACTTC.

This clonotype was counted many times. The chain has TRBV29-1 and TRBJ1-1; TRBD1 is a possible D gene (5 bases). CDR1 SQVTM and CDR2 ANQGSEA come from the germline V gene. The CDR3 loop spans 12 amino acids. The germline V and J ends were trimmed by 6 bases and 2 bases, with 10 bases remaining between them. CDR3 sequence (DNA): TGCAGCGTACGACAGAGCAACACTGAAGCTTTCTTT. It yields the protein CSVRQSNTEAFF.

The table lists this clonotype with many counts. J is TRBJ2-7 and V is TRBV5-1; D is undetermined. V dropped 4 bases and J dropped 3 bases, with 5 bases sitting between them. The CDR3 is 11 amino acids. The V gene's germline CDR1 is SGHRS and CDR2 YFSETQ. The CDR3 coding sequence is TGCGCCAGCAGCAACCACTACGAGCAGTACTTC. It is translated as CASSNHYEQYF. Combining the CDR3 with reference TRBV5-1 and TRBJ2-7 gives the whole variable domain KAGVTQTPRYLIKTRGQQVTLSCSPISGHRSVSWYQQTPGQGLQFLFEYFSETQRNKGNFPGRFSGRQFSNSRSEMNVSTLELGDSALYLCASSNHYEQYFGPGTRLTVT.

This clonotype was seen repeatedly, ten times or more. The chain has TRBV6-5 and TRBJ2-7; 10 bases map to TRBD2. The CDR3 extends over 13 amino acids. The ends lost 7 bases at V and 3 bases at J; junction bases unmatched: 3. The V gene's germline CDR1 is MNHEY and CDR2 SVGAGI. In nucleotides, the CDR3 is TGTGCCAGCACGACTAGCGGGTTCTACGAGCAGTACTTC. It codes for CASTTSGFYEQYF.

The V call is TRBV6-1, the J call TRBJ1-2; D is unclear. V lost 0 bases and J lost 7, with 15 bases in between. Germline assignment: CDR1 MNHNS and CDR2 SASEGT. CDR3 length: 15 residues. CDR3 DNA: TGTGCCAGCAGTGAAGCTATTAACAGAGGCCTTGGCTACACCTTC. Translating it yields CASSEAINRGLGYTF.

This clonotype was picked up many times. The CDR3: CSYGTSGDYEQYF. The CDR3, as DNA: TGCAGCTACGGGACTAGCGGGGACTACGAGCAGTACTTC. The chain links TRBV29-1 to TRBJ2-7; TRBD2 matches at 13 bases. Germline-derived CDR1 and CDR2 are SQVTM and ANQGSEA. CDR3 size: 13 residues. V lost 8 bases, J lost 3 bases, and 4 bases stayed unmatched.

This clonotype appeared many times. The V gene is TRBV20-1, the J gene TRBJ2-7; no reliable D call. There are 12 residues in the CDR3. Germline CDR1 is DFQATT and CDR2 is SNEGSKA (reference sequence). Trimming pared 0 bases from V and 3 bases from J, leaving 6 bases between. CDR3: CSARETYYEQYF. The CDR3 DNA is TGCAGTGCTAGAGAGACCTACTACGAGCAGTACTTC.

This clonotype was detected a few times. The V call is TRBV2, the J call TRBJ2-7, with no clear D. V lost 4 bases to trimming and J lost 6 bases, with 13 bases between them. Looked up from germline, CDR1 is SNHLY and CDR2 is FYNNEI. The CDR3 runs to 13 residues. CDR3 in amino acids: CASSAYRPSEQYF. In nucleotides, the CDR3 is TGTGCCAGCAGTGCGTACAGACCGTCCGAGCAGTACTTC.

Only a few counts were recorded for this clonotype. The chain links TRBV20-1 to TRBJ2-7; D remains ambiguous. With 6 bases removed from V and 3 bases from J, the gap between germline ends came to 15 bases. The CDR3 covers 13 residues. The germline CDR1 and CDR2 sequences are DFQATT and SNEGSKA (reference sequence). For the CDR3, the DNA is TGCAGTGCCCCAAATGGGCTGATCTACGAGCAGTACTTC. Protein sequence: CSAPNGLIYEQYF.

The J gene is TRBJ1-2, the V gene TRBV28, with D perhaps matching TRBD1 (5 bases). Germline V gene data show CDR1 as MDHEN and CDR2 as SYDVKM. The CDR3 runs 12 residues. V was pared by 4 bases and J by 6 bases, with 9 bases between. CDR3 amino acids: CASSWGRDGYTF. The CDR3, as DNA: TGTGCCAGCAGTTGGGGACGGGATGGCTACACCTTC.

In its sample, this clonotype was seen many times. The chain uses TRBV6-5 and TRBJ2-7, with D possibly being TRBD1 (6 bases). V was trimmed by 6 bases and J by 3 bases, leaving 12 bases between them. CDR1 and CDR2 (germline): MNHEY, SVGAGI. CDR3 length: 13 residues. The CDR3 bases are TGTGCCAGCAGACGCGAGGACAGCTACGAGCAGTACTTC. Translated, it gives CASRREDSYEQYF.

The chain recombines TRBV7-2 with TRBJ2-7, with D unresolved. The V end was cut by 4 bases, the J end by 6 bases, with 10 bases between. Per the germline V gene, CDR1 is SGHTA and CDR2 is FQGNSA. The CDR3 spans 12 residues. CDR3 residues: CASSSTLLEQYF. CDR3 nucleotide sequence: TGTGCCAGCAGCTCTACCCTCCTCGAGCAGTACTTC.

This rearrangement joins TRBV6-1 to TRBJ1-1, with TRBD1 matching 8 bases. Losses at the gene ends were 6 bases for V and 3 bases for J; bases not matched to a gene: 6. The germline V gene has CDR1 MNHNS and CDR2 SASEGT. There are 14 residues in the CDR3. DNA for the CDR3: TGTGCCAGCAGAGAGGGACAGGTTGACACTGAAGCTTTCTTT. Protein product: CASREGQVDTEAFF.

This clonotype was found many times. This chain links TRBV7-2 with TRBJ2-2; 7 nucleotides line up with TRBD2. Germline V lookup: CDR1 SGHTA, CDR2 FQGNSA. This CDR3 has 15 amino acids. The trim removed 2 bases at V and 13 bases at J, leaving 13 bases unmatched. The CDR3 protein is CASSLSSVAGAGLFF. Written as DNA, the CDR3 is TGTGCCAGCAGCTTATCTAGCGTTGCGGGAGCAGGGCTGTTTTTT. The full variable domain, completed using reference TRBV7-2 and TRBJ2-2, is GAGVSQSPSNKVTEKGKDVELRCDPISGHTALYWYRQSLGQGLEFLIYFQGNSAPDKSGLPSDRFSAERTGGSVSTLTIQRTQQEDSAVYLCASSLSSVAGAGLFFGEGSRLTVL.

The sample holds many counts of this clonotype. The chain combines TRBV27 with TRBJ1-2; 9 bases fit TRBD1. This CDR3 contains 15 residues. V shed 6 bases, J shed 4 bases, and the junction held 9 bases outside the gene matches. Germline V gene data show CDR1 as MNHEY and CDR2 as SMNVEV (reference sequence). The CDR3 DNA is TGTGCCAGCAGCCCACCGGGACAGGGTCCCTATGGCTACACCTTC. Translated, it gives CASSPPGQGPYGYTF.